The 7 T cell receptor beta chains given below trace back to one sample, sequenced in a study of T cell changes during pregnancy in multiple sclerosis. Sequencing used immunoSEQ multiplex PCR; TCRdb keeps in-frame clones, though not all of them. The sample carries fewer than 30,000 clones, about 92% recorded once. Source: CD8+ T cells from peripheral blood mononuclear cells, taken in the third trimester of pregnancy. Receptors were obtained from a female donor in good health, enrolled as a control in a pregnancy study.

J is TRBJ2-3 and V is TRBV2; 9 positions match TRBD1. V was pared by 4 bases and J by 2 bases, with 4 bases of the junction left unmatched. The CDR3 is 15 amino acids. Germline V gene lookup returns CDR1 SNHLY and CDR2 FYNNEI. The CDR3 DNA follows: TGTGCCAGCAGTGGCTGGACAGGGGTCACAGATACGCAGTATTTT. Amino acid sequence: CASSGWTGVTDTQYF.

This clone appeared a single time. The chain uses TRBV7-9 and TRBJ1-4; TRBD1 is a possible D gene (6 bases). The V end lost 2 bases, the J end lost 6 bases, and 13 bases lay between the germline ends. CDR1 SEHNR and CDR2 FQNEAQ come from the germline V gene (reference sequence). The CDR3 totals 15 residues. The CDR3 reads CASSLKTGSDEKLFF. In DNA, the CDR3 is TGTGCCAGCAGCTTAAAAACAGGGTCGGATGAAAAACTGTTTTTT.

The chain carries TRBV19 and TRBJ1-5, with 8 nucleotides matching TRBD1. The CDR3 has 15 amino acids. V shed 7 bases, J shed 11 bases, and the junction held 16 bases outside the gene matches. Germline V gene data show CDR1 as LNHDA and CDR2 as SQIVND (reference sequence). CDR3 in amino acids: CASTPSGTGAVAQHF. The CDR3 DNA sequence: TGTGCCAGTACCCCCTCCGGGACAGGCGCTGTGGCCCAGCATTTT.

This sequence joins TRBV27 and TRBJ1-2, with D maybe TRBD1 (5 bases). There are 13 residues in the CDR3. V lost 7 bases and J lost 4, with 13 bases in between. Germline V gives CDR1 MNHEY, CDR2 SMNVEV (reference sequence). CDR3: CASTSGDTYGYTF. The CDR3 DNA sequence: TGTGCCAGCACATCGGGGGATACCTATGGCTACACCTTC.

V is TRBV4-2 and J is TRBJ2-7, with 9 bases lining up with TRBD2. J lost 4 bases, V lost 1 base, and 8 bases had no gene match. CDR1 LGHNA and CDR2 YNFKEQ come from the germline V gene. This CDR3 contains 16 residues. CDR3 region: CASSQAVPSGTYEQYF. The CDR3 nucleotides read TGTGCCAGCAGCCAAGCGGTGCCTAGCGGGACATACGAGCAGTACTTC.

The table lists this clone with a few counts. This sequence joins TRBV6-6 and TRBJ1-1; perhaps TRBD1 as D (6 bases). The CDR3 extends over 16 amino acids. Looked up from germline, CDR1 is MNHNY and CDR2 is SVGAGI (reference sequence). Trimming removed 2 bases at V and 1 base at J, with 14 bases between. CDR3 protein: CASSYQTGLRNTEAFF. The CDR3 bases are TGTGCCAGCAGTTACCAGACAGGTCTTCGGAACACTGAAGCTTTCTTT.

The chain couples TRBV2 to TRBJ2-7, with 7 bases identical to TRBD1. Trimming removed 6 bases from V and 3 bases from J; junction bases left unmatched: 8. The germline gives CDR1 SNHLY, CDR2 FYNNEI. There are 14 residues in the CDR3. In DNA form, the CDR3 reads TGTGCCAGCAGACCCCGGGACAGAGGCTACGAGCAGTACTTC. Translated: CASRPRDRGYEQYF.